The 4 T cell receptor beta chains reported below all come from one sample, sequenced in a study of blood T cell repertoires in COVID-19. The method was immunoSEQ multiplex PCR; TCRdb's version includes in-frame clones alone and lacks a portion of them. The sample holds approximately 220,000 clones, roughly 90% seen once. The sample comprised PBMCs or T cells enriched from blood (not recorded which). These receptors were taken from a woman aged 30 to 39 with acute COVID-19.

This clone came up a few times. The chain uses TRBV19 and TRBJ2-7; 7 bases are a match to TRBD2. V dropped 4 bases and J dropped 2; count of bases not matched to a gene: 17. This CDR3 comprises 18 residues. Germline V lookup: CDR1 LNHDA, CDR2 SQIVND (reference sequence). The CDR3 loop reads CASSTGTILDGTPYEQYF. The CDR3 coding sequence is TGTGCCAGTAGTACCGGGACTATCTTGGATGGAACGCCCTACGAGCAGTACTTC.

This chain uses TRBV29-1 with TRBJ2-1; D possibly corresponds to TRBD2 (5 bases). Per the germline V gene, CDR1 is SQVTM and CDR2 is ANQGSEA. The CDR3 consists of 15 residues. Trimming removed 4 bases from V and 5 bases from J, with 18 bases in between. The CDR3 coding sequence is TGCAGCGTTGGTCTTCTCGCGGGTGTTAACAATGAGCAGTTCTTC. This sequence encodes CSVGLLAGVNNEQFF.

This chain's CDR3 is CASSLSAEIFYEQYF. The CDR3 nucleotides are TGTGCCAGCAGCTTGTCCGCTGAGATCTTCTACGAGCAGTACTTC. V and J are TRBV5-4 and TRBJ2-7; the D is unclear. The CDR3 sequence is 15 residues long. Germline V gives CDR1 SGHNT, CDR2 YYREEE (reference sequence). The ends were cut back, 1 base at V and 3 bases at J, with 14 bases in the middle.

V usage is TRBV28 and J usage is TRBJ1-1, with D perhaps matching TRBD1 (6 bases). The CDR3 totals 16 residues. CDR1 MDHEN and CDR2 SYDVKM come from the germline V gene. The V end was cut by 7 bases, the J end by 4 bases, with 22 bases between. CDR3 in amino acids: CASKPRSGGGGTEAFF. The CDR3 DNA is TGTGCCAGCAAACCCCGAAGTGGGGGCGGTGGCACTGAAGCTTTCTTT.